The clone carrying this TCR beta chain appeared a few times. The antigen remains unidentified. The record originates from a study of CD8 T cells in ankylosing spondylitis. TCRdb fed the 5' RACE reads into MiXCR, producing one record per CDR3 protein. The sample lists 250,000 to 400,000 distinct CDR3 sequences; 11% were seen once. The V gene's germline CDR1 is DFQATT and CDR2 SNEGSKA (reference sequence). CDR3 size: 11 residues. The germline V and J ends were trimmed by 1 base and 7 bases, with 5 bases remaining between them. Study results and caveats: Reportedly, disease-linked clones are significantly enriched in ankylosing spondylitis patients' matched synovial fluid. Seemingly characteristic of ankylosing spondylitis blood was a TCR beta motif consisting of roughly 8 highly homologous variants. Peripheral blood samples showed relatively rare disease-linked clones, and these clones were CD8+.

Sequenced material: blood, either unsorted or a sorted T cell fraction (not recorded which). J is TRBJ2-1 and V is TRBV20-1; D is unresolved. The source of this sequence is a female donor with ankylosing spondylitis or in good health (not recorded which). Written as DNA, the CDR3 is TGCAGTGCTAGAGTCTTGAATGAGCAGTTCTTC. Translated: CSARVLNEQFF.